The 27 T cell receptor beta chains reported below all come from one sample, sequenced in a study of cytomegalovirus exposure and HLA in healthy donors. It was with 60 Vbeta and 13 Jbeta primers that the PCR ran. Profiled with immunoSEQ multiplex PCR; TCRdb holds only in-frame clones, not every one. The sample has about 120,000 clones, under 80% seen once; the top ten hold 4%. Sequencing was carried out using PBMCs. These receptor sequences come from a man aged 35-49 years in good health and CMV-seropositive.

The rearrangement uses TRBV7-6 and TRBJ2-7, with D tentatively TRBD1 (6 bases). V shed 4 bases and J shed 3 bases, with 10 bases lying between them. The CDR3 extends over 13 amino acids. Germline loops: CDR1 SGHVS, CDR2 FNYEAQ. CDR3 DNA: TGTGCCAGCAGCTCAGGGGAAAGCTACGAGCAGTACTTC. This sequence encodes CASSSGESYEQYF.

This chain links TRBV6-6 with TRBJ1-4; D is unresolved. Trimming shortened V by 5 bases and J by 14 bases, and 21 bases separated the two germline ends. The germline V gene encodes CDR1 MNHNY and CDR2 SVGAGI (reference sequence). The CDR3 sequence is 14 residues long. The CDR3 here is CASSTDYEVERLFF. In DNA form, the CDR3 reads TGTGCCAGCAGTACCGATTACGAGGTTGAGAGGCTGTTTTTT.

This rearrangement joins TRBV18 to TRBJ1-2; perhaps TRBD1 as D (5 bases). V was pared by 3 bases and J by 3 bases, with 8 bases between. Germline CDR1 reads KGHSH; CDR2 reads LQKENI. The CDR3 contains 13 residues. This chain's CDR3 is CASSPETDYGYTF. CDR3 sequence (DNA): TGTGCCAGCTCACCTGAGACAGACTATGGCTACACCTTC.

For the CDR3, the DNA is TGTGCCAGCAGCTTCCGAGGGGGGGAGAACAATGAGCAGTTCTTC. Its translation is CASSFRGGENNEQFF. This chain links TRBV11-2 with TRBJ2-1; D might be TRBD2 (7 bases). The length of the CDR3 is 15 residues. Trimming cost V 3 bases and J 5 bases, with 14 bases left between them. The germline gives CDR1 SGHAT, CDR2 FQNNGV.

The count of this clone is one. V usage is TRBV9 and J usage is TRBJ2-1; 12 bases match TRBD2. Germline V lookup: CDR1 SGDLS, CDR2 YYNGEE. Trimming cost V 0 bases and J 6 bases; bases outside gene matches: 4. This CDR3 spans 16 amino acids. The DNA for the CDR3 is TGTGCCAGCAGCGTAGGGCTAGCGGGAGGGGTCAATGAGCAGTTCTTC. This gives the protein CASSVGLAGGVNEQFF.

The rearrangement links TRBV4-2 to TRBJ2-3; 7 bases are a match to TRBD2. Trimming removed 0 bases from V and 2 bases from J; junction bases left unmatched: 8. Germline V CDR1 and CDR2: LGHNA, YNFKEQ. CDR3 length: 17 residues. This CDR3 is CASSQDGWGGSTDTQYF. The CDR3, as DNA: TGTGCCAGCAGCCAAGATGGGTGGGGGGGATCCACAGATACGCAGTATTTT.

The rearrangement uses TRBV21-1 and TRBJ1-3; the table's D call, TRBD1, has no DNA check behind it. TRBV21-1 is deemed a pseudogene. This CDR3 contains 17 residues. The CDR3 protein is CASSKWGEGDRGNTIYF. The CDR3 coding sequence is TGTGCCAGCAGCAAATGGGGGGAGGGGGACAGGGGAAACACCATATATTTT.

This clone has just one count. The chain carries TRBV10-3 and TRBJ1-6; the D is unclear. The CDR3 contains 16 residues. The V gene's germline CDR1 is ENHRY and CDR2 SYGVKD. V was clipped by 2 bases and J by 9 bases, with 17 bases between them. Here the CDR3 reads CAISEREAGRSSPLHF. CDR3 nucleotides: TGTGCCATCAGTGAGAGGGAGGCAGGAAGGAGTTCACCCCTCCACTTT.

This chain joins TRBV5-6 and TRBJ2-2; unclear D gene. The CDR3 is 14 amino acids. CDR1 and CDR2 from the germline V gene are SGHDT and YYEEEE. The V end lost 4 bases, the J end lost 2 bases, and 9 bases lay between the germline ends. For the CDR3, the DNA is TGTGCCAGCAGCCCCCCCAGTAACACCGGGGAGCTGTTTTTT. Encoded protein: CASSPPSNTGELFF.

The rearrangement links TRBV27 to TRBJ1-2, with 7 bases identical to TRBD1. Germline lookup yields CDR1 MNHEY and CDR2 SMNVEV (reference sequence). V dropped 4 bases and J dropped 4; count of bases not matched to a gene: 3. The CDR3 totals 13 residues. The CDR3: CASSWGQSYGYTF. CDR3 DNA: TGTGCCAGCAGTTGGGGACAGTCCTATGGCTACACCTTC.

Comment on this clone: One end of the junction varies from germline; a read error may be responsible. The J gene is TRBJ1-6, the V gene TRBV9; D not resolved. Germline V gene sequence: CDR1 SGDLS, CDR2 YYNGEE. The CDR3 extends over 13 amino acids. CDR3 DNA sequence: TGTGCCAGCAGCGGTACAGCAAATTTACCCCTCCACTTT. Translated: CASSGTANLPLHF.

This clone showed up just once. V gene TRBV15 combines with J gene TRBJ2-1; 7 bases align to TRBD2. The CDR3 is 13 amino acids. The J segment lost 7 bases and the V segment lost 8 bases, leaving 8 bases of the junction unmatched. The V gene's germline CDR1 is LNHNV and CDR2 YYDKDF (reference sequence). CDR3 in amino acids: CATSGVGGNEQFF. The CDR3 DNA reads TGTGCCACCTCTGGCGTCGGGGGGAATGAGCAGTTCTTC. The entire variable domain, with the rest obtained from reference TRBV15 and TRBJ2-1, is as follows: DAMVIQNPRYQVTQFGKPVTLSCSQTLNHNVMYWYQQKSSQAPKLLFHYYDKDFNNEADTPDNFQSRRPNTSFCFLDIRSPGLGDTAMYLCATSGVGGNEQFFGPGTRLTVL.

This clone was counted a few times. Here the CDR3 reads CASSFGRTYEQYF. The CDR3 DNA sequence: TGTGCCAGCAGCTTCGGCAGGACCTACGAGCAGTACTTC. The J gene is TRBJ2-7, the V gene TRBV5-6; D not certain. The CDR3 length is 13 residues. Germline V gene sequence: CDR1 SGHDT, CDR2 YYEEEE. With 2 bases removed from V and 2 bases from J, the gap between germline ends came to 8 bases.

The rearrangement links TRBV27 to TRBJ2-7, with TRBD2 matching 11 bases. V shed 5 bases and J 7 bases; nucleotides not matched to a gene: 10. Germline V CDR1 and CDR2: MNHEY, SMNVEV (reference sequence). CDR3 size: 15 residues. The CDR3, as DNA: TGTGCCAGCAGTACAACTAGCGGGGGATTACGGGAGCAGTACTTC. Its translation: CASSTTSGGLREQYF.

The chain carries TRBV7-2 and TRBJ2-3; 9 bases align to TRBD2. CDR3 length equals 16 residues. The J segment lost 3 bases and the V segment lost 1 base, leaving 5 bases of the junction unmatched. Per the germline V gene, CDR1 is SGHTA and CDR2 is FQGNSA. The CDR3: CASSLGAGGRTDTQYF. The CDR3 coding sequence is TGTGCCAGCAGCTTAGGCGCGGGAGGGAGAACAGATACGCAGTATTTT.

This rearrangement joins TRBV19 to TRBJ2-5; maybe TRBD1 (6 bases). Deletions cut 2 bases from V and 4 bases from J, with 20 bases between. The germline V gene has CDR1 LNHDA and CDR2 SQIVND (reference sequence). CDR3 size: 17 residues. The CDR3 DNA is TGTGCCAGTAGTATAAAAGGAGTCGGCAGGGGCGTAGAGACCCAGTACTTC. It codes for CASSIKGVGRGVETQYF.

The chain couples TRBV28 to TRBJ2-7; D not certain. This CDR3 comprises 13 residues. V lost 5 bases to trimming and J lost 7 bases, with 15 bases between them. Germline CDR1 and CDR2: MDHEN and SYDVKM. CDR3 in DNA: TGTGCCAGCAGTCCCAGACACCTTCCAGAGCAGTACTTC. Translated: CASSPRHLPEQYF.

The rearrangement uses TRBV7-6 and TRBJ2-7; 7 bases align to TRBD1. CDR1 SGHVS and CDR2 FNYEAQ come from the germline V gene. The J segment lost 3 bases and the V segment lost 1 base, leaving 6 bases of the junction unmatched. The length of the CDR3 is 15 residues. CDR3 DNA sequence: TGTGCCAGCAGCTTAGGAGGGACAGCCTACTACGAGCAGTACTTC. It codes for CASSLGGTAYYEQYF.

The V gene is TRBV9, the J gene TRBJ1-1; 8 positions agree with TRBD1. J lost 0 bases, V lost 6 bases, and 7 bases had no gene match. The CDR3 has 15 residues. CDR1 and CDR2 from the germline V gene are SGDLS and YYNGEE. CDR3 in amino acids: CASTDRTGMNTEAFF. CDR3 DNA: TGTGCCAGCACCGACCGGACAGGGATGAACACTGAAGCTTTCTTT.

The chain is built from TRBV25-1 and TRBJ2-3; D possibly corresponds to TRBD1 (6 bases). Germline V gives CDR1 MGHDK, CDR2 SYGVNS. The CDR3 contains 14 residues. V dropped 3 bases and J dropped 4 bases, with 11 bases sitting between them. The CDR3 region is CASSDQGWSDTQYF. CDR3 bases: TGTGCCAGCAGTGACCAGGGGTGGTCAGATACGCAGTATTTT.

This clone appeared a single time. The chain is built from TRBV14 and TRBJ2-7, with 7 nucleotides matching TRBD1. This CDR3 has 16 amino acids. Germline loops: CDR1 SGHDN, CDR2 FVKESK. The V segment lost 3 bases and the J segment 6 bases; nucleotides outside the gene matches: 14. For the CDR3, the DNA is TGTGCCAGCAGCCATATCGACAGGGAATTCTCCGGCGAGCAGTACTTC. It specifies CASSHIDREFSGEQYF.

The CDR3 reads CASSFRGVGQPQHF. Written as DNA, the CDR3 is TGTGCCAGCAGTTTCCGGGGGGTAGGTCAGCCCCAGCATTTT. This chain connects TRBV28 to TRBJ1-5; perhaps TRBD1 as D (5 bases). Trimming removed 3 bases at V and 6 bases at J, with 12 bases between. The CDR3 loop spans 14 amino acids. Germline CDR1 reads MDHEN; CDR2 reads SYDVKM.

This rearrangement joins TRBV5-8 to TRBJ2-3; the D gene is possibly TRBD1 (6 bases). The CDR3 totals 14 residues. The germline V gene has CDR1 SGHTS and CDR2 YDEGEE. Trimming removed 0 bases from V and 1 base from J, with 6 bases in between. CDR3 nucleotides: TGTGCCAGCAGCTTGGACAGGGGCACAGATACGCAGTATTTT. Protein sequence: CASSLDRGTDTQYF. The full variable domain, in which reference TRBV5-8 and TRBJ2-3 provide the parts outside the CDR3, is EAGVTQSPTHLIKTRGQQATLRCSPISGHTSVYWYQQALGLGLQFLLWYDEGEERNRGNFPPRFSGRQFPNYSSELNVNALELEDSALYLCASSLDRGTDTQYFGPGTRLTVL.

This clone was seen a handful of times. The V gene is TRBV19, the J gene TRBJ2-7, with 10 bases fitting TRBD1. CDR1 and CDR2 (germline): LNHDA, SQIVND (reference sequence). This CDR3 contains 14 residues. Trimming removed 4 bases from V and 2 bases from J; junction bases left unmatched: 2. Here the CDR3 reads CASSRGQGPYEQYF. The DNA for the CDR3 is TGTGCCAGTAGTAGGGGACAGGGGCCCTACGAGCAGTACTTC.

The rearrangement links TRBV7-3 to TRBJ1-6, with TRBD1 matching over 9 bases. Germline CDR1 is SGHTA and CDR2 is FQGTGA. The CDR3 spans 14 residues. V trimming: 5 bases; J trimming: 7 bases; junction bases outside the gene matches: 3. The CDR3 loop is CASSPTGGNSPLHF. The CDR3 DNA sequence: TGTGCCAGCAGCCCGACAGGGGGAAATTCACCCCTCCACTTT.

The genes are TRBV7-3 and TRBJ2-3, with 13 bases identical to TRBD2. This CDR3 contains 15 residues. Germline CDR1 reads SGHTA; CDR2 reads FQGTGA. The trim removed 5 bases at V and 5 bases at J, leaving 4 bases unmatched. This CDR3 reads CASSPGTSGIDTQYF. The CDR3 bases are TGTGCCAGCAGCCCAGGGACTAGCGGGATAGATACGCAGTATTTT.

The genes are TRBV11-3 and TRBJ2-7, with a weak D call TRBD1 (5 bases). V lost 1 base and J lost 5, with 15 bases in between. The CDR3 sequence is 15 residues long. Germline values: CDR1 SGHNT, CDR2 YENEEA. CDR3 bases: TGTGCCAGCAGCTTAGGGCAGGGTATTCGGGACGAGCAGTACTTC. Residues: CASSLGQGIRDEQYF.